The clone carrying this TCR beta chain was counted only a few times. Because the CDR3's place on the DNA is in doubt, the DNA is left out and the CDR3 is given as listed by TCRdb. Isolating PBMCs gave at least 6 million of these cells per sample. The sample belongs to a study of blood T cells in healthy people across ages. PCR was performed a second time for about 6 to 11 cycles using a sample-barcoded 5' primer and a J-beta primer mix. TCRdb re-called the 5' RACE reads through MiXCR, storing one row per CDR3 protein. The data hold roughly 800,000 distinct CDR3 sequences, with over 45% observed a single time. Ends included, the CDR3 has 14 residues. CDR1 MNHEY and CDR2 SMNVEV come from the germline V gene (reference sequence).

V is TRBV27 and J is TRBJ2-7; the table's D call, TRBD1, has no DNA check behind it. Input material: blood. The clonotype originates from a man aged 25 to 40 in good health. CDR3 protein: CASSSSGQEYEQYF.